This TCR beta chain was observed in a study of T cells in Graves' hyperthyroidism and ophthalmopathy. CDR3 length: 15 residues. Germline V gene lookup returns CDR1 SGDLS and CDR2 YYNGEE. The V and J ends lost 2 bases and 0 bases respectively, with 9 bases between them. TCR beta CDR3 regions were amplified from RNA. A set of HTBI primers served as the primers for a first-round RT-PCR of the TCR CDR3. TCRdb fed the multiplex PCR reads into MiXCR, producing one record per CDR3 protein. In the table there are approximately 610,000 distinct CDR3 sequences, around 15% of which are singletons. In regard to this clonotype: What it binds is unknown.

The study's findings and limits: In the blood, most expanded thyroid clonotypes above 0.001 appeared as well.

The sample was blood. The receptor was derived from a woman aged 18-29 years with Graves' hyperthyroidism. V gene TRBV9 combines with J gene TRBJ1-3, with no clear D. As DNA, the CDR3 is TGTGCCAGCAGCGTGGAAGGAGCCTCTGGAAACACCATATATTTT. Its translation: CASSVEGASGNTIYF.